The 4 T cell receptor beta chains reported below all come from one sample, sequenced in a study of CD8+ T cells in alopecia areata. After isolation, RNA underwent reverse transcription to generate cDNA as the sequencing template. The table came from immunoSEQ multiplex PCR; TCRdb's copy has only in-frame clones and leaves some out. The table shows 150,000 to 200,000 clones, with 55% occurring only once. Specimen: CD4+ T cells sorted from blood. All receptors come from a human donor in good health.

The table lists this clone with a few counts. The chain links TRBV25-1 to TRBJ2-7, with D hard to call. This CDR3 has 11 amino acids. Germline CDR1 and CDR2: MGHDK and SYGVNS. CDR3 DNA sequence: TGTCCCCAAACCCGTTCCTACGAGCAGTACTTC. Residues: CPQTRSYEQYF.

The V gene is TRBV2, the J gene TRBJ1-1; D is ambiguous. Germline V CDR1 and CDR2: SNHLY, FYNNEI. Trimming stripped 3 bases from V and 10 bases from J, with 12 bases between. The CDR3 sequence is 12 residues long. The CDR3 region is CASSEVLLGAFF. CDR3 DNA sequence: TGTGCCAGCAGTGAGGTCCTCTTGGGAGCTTTCTTT.

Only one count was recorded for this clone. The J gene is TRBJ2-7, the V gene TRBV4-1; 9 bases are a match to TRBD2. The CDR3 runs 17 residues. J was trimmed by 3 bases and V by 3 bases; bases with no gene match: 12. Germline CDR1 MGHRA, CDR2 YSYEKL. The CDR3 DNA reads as TGCGCCAGCAGCCACTACCCGGGGGCTAGCGGGGACTACGAGCAGTACTTC. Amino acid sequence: CASSHYPGASGDYEQYF.

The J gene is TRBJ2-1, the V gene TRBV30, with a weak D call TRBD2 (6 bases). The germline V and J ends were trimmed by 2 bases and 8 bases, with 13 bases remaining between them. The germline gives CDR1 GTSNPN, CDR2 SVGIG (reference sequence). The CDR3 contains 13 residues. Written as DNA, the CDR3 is TGTGCCTGGAGTAAGGGACTTCGGGATGAGCAGTTCTTC. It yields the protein CAWSKGLRDEQFF.